This T cell receptor beta chain was recovered during a study of OX40 agonist ivuxolimab in advanced cancers. Per the germline V gene, CDR1 is SGHTA and CDR2 is FQGTGA. The J segment lost 1 base and the V segment lost 3 bases, leaving 3 bases of the junction unmatched. CDR3 size: 15 residues. Assay: immunoSEQ multiplex PCR; the TCRdb copy retains only in-frame clones and omits some. The sample contains approximately 20,000 clones, 68% of which appear only once. This clone was found once. This sequence was found in an adult with an advanced solid tumor such as melanoma, head and neck, liver or kidney cancer. Specimen: CD4+ or CD8+ T cells sorted from blood, collected in a trial of the OX40 agonist ivuxolimab. The rearrangement links TRBV7-3 to TRBJ2-5, with TRBD1 matching 9 bases. The CDR3 loop is CASSLGQGIQETQYF. For the CDR3, the DNA is TGTGCCAGCAGCTTGGGACAGGGCATCCAAGAGACCCAGTACTTC.